Described below is a single TCR beta chain sequence and its context. What it binds is not known. The CDR3 runs to 14 residues. The V and J ends lost 1 base and 2 bases respectively, with 9 bases between them. Per the germline V gene, CDR1 is MDHEN and CDR2 is SYDVKM. Method: immunoSEQ multiplex PCR; TCRdb's copy keeps in-frame clones and lacks some. Of some 97,000 clones listed, around 90% are singletons. The sample is drawn from a study of PD-L1 blockade in urothelial cancer. Across the whole study: The authors examined blood 3 weeks (second dose) and 6 weeks after treatment start. Typically, measured as a median, blood samples had more than 110,000 T cells. Study results and limitations: Clonality of blood TCR below the median before treatment predicted better survival. Durable-benefit patients had greater expansion of tumor-associated blood clones at 3 weeks.

The sample here was PBMCs, taken around atezolizumab (anti-PD-L1) treatment. The chain recombines TRBV28 with TRBJ2-7; TRBD2 might be the D (6 bases). This clonotype was sampled from a woman of 80 years or more with urothelial cancer. CDR3 sequence: CASSLLGGPYEQYF. In DNA, the CDR3 is TGTGCCAGCAGTTTATTGGGAGGCCCCTACGAGCAGTACTTC.